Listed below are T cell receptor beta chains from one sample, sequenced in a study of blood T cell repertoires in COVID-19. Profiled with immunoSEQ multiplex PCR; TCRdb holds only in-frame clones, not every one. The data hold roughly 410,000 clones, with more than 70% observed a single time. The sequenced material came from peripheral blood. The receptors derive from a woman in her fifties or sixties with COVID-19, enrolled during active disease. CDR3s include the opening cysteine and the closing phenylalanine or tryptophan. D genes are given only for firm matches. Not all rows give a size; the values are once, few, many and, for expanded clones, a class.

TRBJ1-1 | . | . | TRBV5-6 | TGTGCCAGCAGCCCAGTGACAGCTTTGAACACTGAAGCTTTCTTT | CASSPVTALNTEAFF
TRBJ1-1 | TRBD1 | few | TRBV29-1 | TGCAGCGTCGGGCGAGGGACAGAAAACACTGAAGCTTTCTTT | CSVGRGTENTEAFF
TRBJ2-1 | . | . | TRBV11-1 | TGTGCCAGCAAAATTGCGGGTTACCCCTACAATGAGCAGTTCTTC | CASKIAGYPYNEQFF
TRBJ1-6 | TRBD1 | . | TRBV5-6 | TGTGCCAGCAGCCGGGACAGAAGTAATTCACCCCTCCACTTT | CASSRDRSNSPLHF
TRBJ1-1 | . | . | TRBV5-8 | TGTGCCAGCAGCTTGGCCTCCTGGAGGGACACTGAAGCTTTCTTT | CASSLASWRDTEAFF
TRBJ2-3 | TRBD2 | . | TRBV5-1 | TGCGCCAGCAGCTTGGGCGAGACTAGCGGGAACACAGATACGCAGTATTTT | CASSLGETSGNTDTQYF
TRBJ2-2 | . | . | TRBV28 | TGTGCCAGCGGCATGACATCAGGTCGCAACACCGGGGAGCTGTTTTTT | CASGMTSGRNTGELFF
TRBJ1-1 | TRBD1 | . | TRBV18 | TGTGCCAGCTCACCACGGGACAGGGCTATGAACACTGAAGCTTTCTTT | CASSPRDRAMNTEAFF
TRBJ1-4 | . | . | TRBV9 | TGTGCCAGCAGCTCAGGGGTTACTGAAAAACTGTTTTTT | CASSSGVTEKLFF
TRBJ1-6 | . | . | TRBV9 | TGTGCCAGCAGCCCGCGGGGCTCCTATAATTCACCCCTCCACTTT | CASSPRGSYNSPLHF
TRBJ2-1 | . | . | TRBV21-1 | TGTGCCAGCAGCAAAGTTACCGGGGAGCAGTTCTTC | CASSKVTGEQFF
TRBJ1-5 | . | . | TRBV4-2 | TGTGCCAGCAGCCAAGATGGCACAGGAACCAATCAGCCCCAGCATTTT | CASSQDGTGTNQPQHF
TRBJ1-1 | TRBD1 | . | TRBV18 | TGTGCCAGCTCACCACGACAGGGAGGTAGTAACACTGAAGCTTTCTTT | CASSPRQGGSNTEAFF
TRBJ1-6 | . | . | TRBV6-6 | TGTGCCACAGAACTCGACAGCCGTAATAATTCACCCCTCCACTTT | CATELDSRNNSPLHF
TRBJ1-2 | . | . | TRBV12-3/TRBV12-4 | TGTGCCAGCAGTTCAACGGGTTATGGCTACACCTTC | CASSSTGYGYTF
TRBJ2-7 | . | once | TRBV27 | TGTGCCAGCGGGTCGGGGAACTCCTACGAGCAGTACTTC | CASGSGNSYEQYF
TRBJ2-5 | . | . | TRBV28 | TGTGCCAGCACGGAGACCCCACAAGAGACCCAGTACTTC | CASTETPQETQYF
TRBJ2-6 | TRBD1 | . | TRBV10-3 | TGTGCCATCACTCCAAGACAGGGGGGGTTCTCTGGGGCCAACGTCCTGACTTTC | CAITPRQGGFSGANVLTF
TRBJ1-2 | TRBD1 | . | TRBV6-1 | TGTGCCAGCAGTGAAAGACAGGGAGACTATGGCTACACCTTC | CASSERQGDYGYTF
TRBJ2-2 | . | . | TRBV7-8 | TGTGCCAGCAGGATAGGGGGAAAGGAGGCCGGGGAGCTGTTTTTT | CASRIGGKEAGELFF
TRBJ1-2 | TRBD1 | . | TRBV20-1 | TGCAGTGCTAGTCTCGGACAGGGCTATGGCTACACCTTC | CSASLGQGYGYTF
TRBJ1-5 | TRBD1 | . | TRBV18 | TGTGCCAGCTCATCTCAGGGGGAAGGCCAGCCCCAGCATTTT | CASSSQGEGQPQHF
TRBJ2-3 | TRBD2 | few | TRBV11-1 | TGTGCCAGCAGCCCGTCGGGGGGGGGCCCAGATACGCAGTATTTT | CASSPSGGGPDTQYF
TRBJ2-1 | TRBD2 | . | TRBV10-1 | TGCGCCAGCAGTGGGGTGACTTCTCTAGCGGGGGGATATAATGAGCAGTTCTTC | CASSGVTSLAGGYNEQFF